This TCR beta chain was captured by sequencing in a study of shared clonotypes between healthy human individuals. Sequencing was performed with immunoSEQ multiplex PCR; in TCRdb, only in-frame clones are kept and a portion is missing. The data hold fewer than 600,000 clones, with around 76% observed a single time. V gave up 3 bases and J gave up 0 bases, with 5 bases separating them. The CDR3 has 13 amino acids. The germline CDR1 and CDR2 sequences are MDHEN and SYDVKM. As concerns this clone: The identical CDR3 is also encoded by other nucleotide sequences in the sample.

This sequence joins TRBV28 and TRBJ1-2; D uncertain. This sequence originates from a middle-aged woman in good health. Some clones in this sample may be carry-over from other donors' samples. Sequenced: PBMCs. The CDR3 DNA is TGTGCCAGCAGTTTCAGAGCTAACTATGGCTACACCTTC. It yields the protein CASSFRANYGYTF.